This T cell receptor beta chain was recorded in a study of shared clonotypes between healthy human individuals. Per the authors' pipeline: Owing to the provision of junction-only sequences devoid of quality scores by immunoSEQ, filtering differed. Here immunoSEQ multiplex PCR was the method, and the copy in TCRdb shows in-frame clones only, minus some. V, J and clone size were drawn from that table, and D and trimming were deduced from the DNA. The sample contains roughly 330,000 clones, approximately 79% of which appear only once. With 1 base removed from V and 2 bases from J, the gap between germline ends came to 11 bases. This CDR3 contains 15 residues. Looked up from germline, CDR1 is SGHNT and CDR2 is YYREEE (reference sequence). As concerns this clone: Its antigen is unknown.

Study observations and caveats: Clonotype sharing across several donors was observed for 5% to 6.5% of naive CD4 clonotypes. Compared with clonotypes that all four donors shared, non-shared clonotypes had lower generation probabilities.

This chain uses TRBV5-4 with TRBJ2-3; possibly TRBD2 for D (6 bases). This TCR was recovered from a man in his thirties or forties in good health. Sequenced: memory CD4+ T cells sorted from blood. Subset denoted: CD45RA-negative fraction. The CDR3 sequence is CASSLMGGNTDTQYF. The CDR3 nucleotides read TGTGCCAGCAGCTTGATGGGCGGGAACACAGATACGCAGTATTTT.